One and the same sample provided the 23 T cell receptor beta chains below, sequenced in a study of blood T cell repertoires in COVID-19. Profiling relied on immunoSEQ multiplex PCR, and the TCRdb table lists in-frame clones only, not all of them. This table holds tens of thousands of clones, 80% to 90% found once. Source material: peripheral blood. Receptors originate from a man aged 50 or older with COVID-19, enrolled during active disease.

The chain joins TRBV28 to TRBJ1-5; 8 bases fit TRBD1. The CDR3 extends over 14 amino acids. Germline values: CDR1 MDHEN, CDR2 SYDVKM. Trimming removed 5 bases from V and 6 bases from J; junction bases left unmatched: 6. The CDR3 region is CASSGRQGTQPQHF. CDR3 nucleotide sequence: TGTGCCAGCAGTGGGAGACAGGGGACTCAGCCCCAGCATTTT.

J is TRBJ2-5 and V is TRBV7-9; TRBD1 agrees at 12 bases. Germline CDR1 is SEHNR and CDR2 is FQNEAQ (reference sequence). V shed 1 base, J shed 5 bases, and the junction held 5 bases outside the gene matches. This CDR3 spans 16 amino acids. Here the CDR3 reads CASSLGDRGLRETQYF. The CDR3 nucleotides are TGTGCCAGCAGCTTAGGGGACAGGGGGCTAAGGGAGACCCAGTACTTC.

The chain links TRBV2 to TRBJ2-1; 13 bases are shared with TRBD2. The CDR3 loop spans 15 amino acids. Germline assignment: CDR1 SNHLY and CDR2 FYNNEI. V was clipped by 6 bases and J by 3 bases; unmatched bases: 2. The CDR3 sequence: CASRGTSGIYNEQFF. As DNA, the CDR3 is TGTGCCAGCAGGGGGACTAGCGGGATCTACAATGAGCAGTTCTTC.

This clone was seen once. The chain's CDR3 is CASSHFRTPMNTEAFF. The CDR3, as DNA: TGCGCCAGCAGTCACTTTCGGACACCCATGAACACTGAAGCTTTCTTT. The chain has TRBV23-1 and TRBJ1-1, with a tentative D call TRBD1 (5 bases). TRBV23-1 is an ORF, and what it does is uncertain. The V end lost 3 bases, the J end lost 0 bases, and 14 bases lay between the germline ends. The CDR3 has 16 amino acids.

This sequence joins TRBV4-2 and TRBJ1-3, with 8 bases aligning to TRBD1. The CDR3 totals 15 residues. Germline loops: CDR1 LGHNA, CDR2 YNFKEQ. Trimming at V came to 4 bases and at J to 4 bases, leaving 6 bases not matched to a gene. Here the CDR3 DNA reads TGTGCCAGCAGCCCCGACAGGGGATACGGAAACACCATATATTTT. Translating it yields CASSPDRGYGNTIYF.

This chain joins TRBV15 and TRBJ1-1; no firm D call. The germline CDR1 and CDR2 sequences are LNHNV and YYDKDF (reference sequence). V lost 9 bases and J 5 bases, leaving 16 bases between the germline ends. The CDR3 loop spans 13 amino acids. The CDR3 here is CATGSAGRTEAFF. CDR3 sequence (DNA): TGTGCCACGGGGTCGGCGGGGAGAACTGAAGCTTTCTTT.

This sequence joins TRBV9 and TRBJ2-1; D ambiguous. Germline CDR1 and CDR2: SGDLS and YYNGEE. V was cut by 0 bases and J by 8 bases, with 15 bases left in between. There are 15 residues in the CDR3. CDR3: CASSVGERWFDEQFF. The CDR3 nucleotides are TGTGCCAGCAGCGTAGGAGAGAGATGGTTTGATGAGCAGTTCTTC.

J is TRBJ1-6 and V is TRBV7-2, with D possibly being TRBD1 (5 bases). The germline CDR1 and CDR2 sequences are SGHTA and FQGNSA. Trimming took 2 bases from V and 6 from J, leaving 8 bases between them. The CDR3 length is 14 residues. This CDR3 is CASSLTRANSPLHF. CDR3 coding DNA: TGTGCCAGCAGCTTAACCAGGGCTAATTCACCCCTCCACTTT. The variable domain in full, completed from reference TRBV7-2 and TRBJ1-6, reads GAGVSQSPSNKVTEKGKDVELRCDPISGHTALYWYRQSLGQGLEFLIYFQGNSAPDKSGLPSDRFSAERTGGSVSTLTIQRTQQEDSAVYLCASSLTRANSPLHFGNGTRLTVT.

V and J are TRBV6-2 or TRBV6-3 and TRBJ1-6; D might be TRBD1 (6 bases). Trimming removed 7 bases at V and 7 bases at J, with 11 bases between. The CDR3 extends over 13 amino acids. CDR1 and CDR2 (germline): MNHEY, SVGEGT. DNA of the CDR3: TGTGCCAGCATCCCACAGGGAAATTCACCCCTCCACTTT. The encoded protein is CASIPQGNSPLHF.

The chain has TRBV11-3 and TRBJ2-5; D may be TRBD2 (6 bases). Germline V gives CDR1 SGHNT, CDR2 YENEEA. The V end was cut by 5 bases, the J end by 5 bases, with 9 bases between. The CDR3 length is 12 residues. CDR3 loop: CASSGGDETQYF. The CDR3 nucleotides read TGTGCCAGCAGCGGCGGGGATGAGACCCAGTACTTC.

This chain joins TRBV19 and TRBJ1-6; maybe TRBD1 (6 bases). The CDR3 loop spans 16 amino acids. V lost 6 bases and J lost 0, with 12 bases in between. Germline CDR1 reads LNHDA; CDR2 reads SQIVND (reference sequence). The chain's CDR3 is CASRAGVYSYNSPLHF. For the CDR3, the DNA is TGTGCCAGTAGAGCAGGGGTTTACTCCTATAATTCACCCCTCCACTTT.

This clone has just one count. The chain joins TRBV10-2 to TRBJ1-5; D remains unclear. Germline CDR1 WSHSY, CDR2 SAAADI. The CDR3 spans 12 residues. Trimming cost V 2 bases and J 5 bases, with 4 bases left between them. DNA for the CDR3: TGCGCCAGCAGTGAGCTTTATCAGCCCCAGCATTTT. It is translated as CASSELYQPQHF.

J is TRBJ2-2 and V is TRBV11-2; 7 positions match TRBD1. Looked up from germline, CDR1 is SGHAT and CDR2 is FQNNGV. The CDR3 spans 14 residues. V dropped 5 bases and J dropped 5; count of bases not matched to a gene: 5. This CDR3 reads CASSENRGTGELFF. CDR3 nucleotides: TGTGCCAGCAGCGAAAACAGGGGTACCGGGGAGCTGTTTTTT.

CDR3 amino acids: CASSFQSGTTNPDTQYF. The CDR3 DNA follows: TGTGCCAGCAGCTTCCAGTCCGGGACTACAAACCCAGATACGCAGTATTTT. J is TRBJ2-3 and V is TRBV7-2; the match to TRBD2 covers 7 bases. The CDR3 length is 17 residues. Germline-derived CDR1 and CDR2 are SGHTA and FQGNSA. Losses at the gene ends were 3 bases for V and 4 bases for J; bases not matched to a gene: 13.

This clone appeared a single time. The CDR3 is CASSSSGGHYSTDTQYF. Written as DNA, the CDR3 is TGTGCCAGCAGCTCTAGCGGGGGACACTATAGCACAGATACGCAGTATTTT. The chain combines TRBV7-3 with TRBJ2-3; 10 bases match TRBD2. In germline, CDR1 is SGHTA, CDR2 FQGTGA. The CDR3 extends over 17 amino acids. Losses at the gene ends were 4 bases for V and 0 bases for J; bases not matched to a gene: 7.

This clone showed up just once. The chain is built from TRBV6-2 or TRBV6-3 and TRBJ1-6, with D possibly being TRBD1 (5 bases). The CDR3 covers 14 residues. Trimming cost V 3 bases and J 6 bases, with 9 bases left between them. Germline-derived CDR1 and CDR2 are MNHEY and SVGEGT. CDR3 nucleotides: TGTGCCAGCAGTTATACAGGAATTAATTCACCCCTCCACTTT. It translates to CASSYTGINSPLHF.

J is TRBJ2-7 and V is TRBV29-1; 9 bases align to TRBD1. V lost 3 bases, J lost 3 bases, and 6 bases stayed unmatched. This CDR3 contains 14 residues. Germline V gene sequence: CDR1 SQVTM, CDR2 ANQGSEA. The CDR3 DNA is TGCAGCGTTGAGGGCACAGGGGGCGACTACGAGCAGTACTTC. Protein product: CSVEGTGGDYEQYF.

The chain employs TRBV19 and TRBJ1-6, with D possibly matching TRBD1 (5 bases). The CDR3 runs to 15 residues. The germline CDR1 and CDR2 sequences are LNHDA and SQIVND (reference sequence). V gave up 6 bases and J gave up 3 bases, with 12 bases separating them. The CDR3 loop reads CASSPTGDYNSPLHF. CDR3 nucleotides: TGTGCCAGTAGCCCTACAGGAGACTATAATTCACCCCTCCACTTT.

This clone was detected only once. The chain is built from TRBV5-5 and TRBJ1-5, with a possible D match to TRBD1 (5 bases). Looked up from germline, CDR1 is SGHKS and CDR2 is YYEKEE (reference sequence). This CDR3 region has 16 residues. Trimming took off 3 bases at V and 2 bases at J, with 15 bases between the two ends. The CDR3: CASSYQGYGGNQPQHF. The CDR3 region has the DNA TGTGCCAGCAGCTATCAGGGATATGGGGGCAATCAGCCCCAGCATTTT.

The CDR3 sequence: CASSKQDSGANVLTF. CDR3 DNA: TGCGCCAGCAGCAAACAGGACTCTGGGGCCAACGTCCTGACTTTC. The chain has TRBV5-1 and TRBJ2-6; tentative D call: TRBD1 (5 bases). The CDR3 is made up of 15 amino acids. Germline V lookup: CDR1 SGHRS, CDR2 YFSETQ. V was trimmed by 4 bases and J by 0 bases, leaving 8 bases between them.

This chain connects TRBV30 to TRBJ1-1; no clear D. The CDR3 is made up of 12 amino acids. V lost 4 bases, J lost 5 bases, and 11 bases lay in between. Germline V gene data show CDR1 as GTSNPN and CDR2 as SVGIG (reference sequence). The CDR3 is CAWNEGRTEAFF. The CDR3 DNA sequence: TGTGCCTGGAATGAAGGGAGAACTGAAGCTTTCTTT. Combining the CDR3 with reference TRBV30 and TRBJ1-1 gives the whole variable domain SQTIHQWPATLVQPVGSPLSLECTVEGTSNPNLYWYRQAAGRGLQLLFYSVGIGQISSEVPQNLSASRPQDRQFILSSKKLLLSDSGFYLCAWNEGRTEAFFGQGTRLTVV.

The chain employs TRBV18 and TRBJ2-5; D remains ambiguous. Germline V gives CDR1 KGHSH, CDR2 LQKENI. V lost 0 bases to trimming and J lost 10 bases, with 12 bases between them. The CDR3 totals 13 residues. CDR3 residues: CASSPPRPASQYF. In DNA, the CDR3 is TGTGCCAGCTCACCACCGAGGCCGGCGAGCCAGTACTTC.

V and J are TRBV12-3 or TRBV12-4 and TRBJ1-2; a possible D gene is TRBD1 (5 bases). CDR3 size: 13 residues. V was pared by 0 bases and J by 7 bases, with 9 bases between. The CDR3 loop reads CASSLAAGTGYTF. The DNA for the CDR3 is TGTGCCAGCAGTTTAGCAGCGGGGACTGGCTACACCTTC.